This T cell receptor beta chain was identified in a study of T cells of healthy individuals. This clonotype was counted between two and nine times. TCRdb reprocessed the 5' RACE reads with MiXCR, giving one entry per CDR3 protein. Here the sample spans about 57,000 distinct CDR3 sequences, 15% to 20% being singletons. This CDR3 is built from 13 residues. CDR1 and CDR2 from the germline V gene are LGHDT and YNNKEL (reference sequence). Trimming took 3 bases from V and 4 from J, leaving 10 bases between them. This receptor was identified in a human donor in good health. The gene calls are TRBV3-1 and TRBJ2-7; no reliable D call. CDR3 coding DNA: TGTGCCAGCAGCCACCCCAGCGCATACGAGCAGTACTTC. Protein sequence: CASSHPSAYEQYF.